The T cell receptor beta chain described here comes from a study of T cell responses to AZD1222 COVID-19 vaccine. Study-level findings and limits: Spike-wide vaccine-associated CD4 TCRs dominated at 160-218 and 743-854.

There are 15 residues in the CDR3. In germline, CDR1 is LNHNV, CDR2 YYDKDF (reference sequence). The V and J ends lost 1 base and 5 bases, in that order; junction bases with no gene match: 4. With regard to this clone: Its antigen is not known.

The data were produced by immunoSEQ multiplex PCR, yet TCRdb's version contains in-frame clones alone and is incomplete. The table has 150,000 to 250,000 clones, 93% seen once. This TCR derives from an adult who received the AZD1222 COVID-19 vaccine. The V gene is TRBV15, the J gene TRBJ1-1; 10 bases are a match to TRBD1. The specimen was peripheral blood, collected 28 days after the second AZD1222 dose. DNA of the CDR3: TGTGCCACCAGCAGAGGGGGACAGGGGCCGACTGAAGCTTTCTTT. Translated: CATSRGGQGPTEAFF.